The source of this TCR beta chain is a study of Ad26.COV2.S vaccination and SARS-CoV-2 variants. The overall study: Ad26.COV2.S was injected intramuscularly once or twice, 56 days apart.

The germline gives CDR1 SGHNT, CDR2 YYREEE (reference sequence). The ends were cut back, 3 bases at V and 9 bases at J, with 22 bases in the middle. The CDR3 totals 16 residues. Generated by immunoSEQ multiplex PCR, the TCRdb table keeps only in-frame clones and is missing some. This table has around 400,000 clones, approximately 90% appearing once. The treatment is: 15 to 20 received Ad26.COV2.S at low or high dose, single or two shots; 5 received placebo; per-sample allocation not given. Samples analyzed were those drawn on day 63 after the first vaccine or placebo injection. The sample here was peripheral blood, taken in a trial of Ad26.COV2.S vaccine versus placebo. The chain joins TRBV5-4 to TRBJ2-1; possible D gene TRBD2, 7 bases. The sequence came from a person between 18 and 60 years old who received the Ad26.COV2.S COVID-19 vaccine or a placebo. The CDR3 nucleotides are TGTGCCAGCAGCTGGGGGGGCGGGAGAGGTAAGGGTGAGCAGTTCTTC. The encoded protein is CASSWGGGRGKGEQFF.